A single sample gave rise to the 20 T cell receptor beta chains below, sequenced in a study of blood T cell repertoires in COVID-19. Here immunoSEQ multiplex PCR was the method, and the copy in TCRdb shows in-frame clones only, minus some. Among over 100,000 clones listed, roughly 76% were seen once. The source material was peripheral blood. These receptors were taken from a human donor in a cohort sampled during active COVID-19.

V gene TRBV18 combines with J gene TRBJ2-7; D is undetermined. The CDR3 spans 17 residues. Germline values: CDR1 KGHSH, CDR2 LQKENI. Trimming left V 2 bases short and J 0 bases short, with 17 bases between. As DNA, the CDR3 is TGTGCCAGCTCACCAAAAGATCACAGTTCGAGCTCCTACGAGCAGTACTTC. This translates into CASSPKDHSSSSYEQYF.

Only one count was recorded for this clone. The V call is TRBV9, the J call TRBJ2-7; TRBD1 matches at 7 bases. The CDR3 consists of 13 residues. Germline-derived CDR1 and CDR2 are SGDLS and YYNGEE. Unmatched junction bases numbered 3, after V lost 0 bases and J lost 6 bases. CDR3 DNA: TGTGCCAGCAGCGTAGGCCCAGGGGGCGAGCAGTACTTC. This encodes CASSVGPGGEQYF. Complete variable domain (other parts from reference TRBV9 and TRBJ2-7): DSGVTQTPKHLITATGQRVTLRCSPRSGDLSVYWYQQSLDQGLQFLIQYYNGEERAKGNILERFSAQQFPDLHSELNLSSLELGDSALYFCASSVGPGGEQYFGPGTRLTVT.

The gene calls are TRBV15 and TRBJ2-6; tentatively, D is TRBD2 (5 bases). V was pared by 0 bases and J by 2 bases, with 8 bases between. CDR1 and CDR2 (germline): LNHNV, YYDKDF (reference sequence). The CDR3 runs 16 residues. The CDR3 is CATSRDEGTGANVLTF. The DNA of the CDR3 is TGTGCCACCAGCAGAGATGAGGGTACTGGGGCCAACGTCCTGACTTTC. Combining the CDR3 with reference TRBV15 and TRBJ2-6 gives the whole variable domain DAMVIQNPRYQVTQFGKPVTLSCSQTLNHNVMYWYQQKSSQAPKLLFHYYDKDFNNEADTPDNFQSRRPNTSFCFLDIRSPGLGDTAMYLCATSRDEGTGANVLTFGAGSRLTVL.

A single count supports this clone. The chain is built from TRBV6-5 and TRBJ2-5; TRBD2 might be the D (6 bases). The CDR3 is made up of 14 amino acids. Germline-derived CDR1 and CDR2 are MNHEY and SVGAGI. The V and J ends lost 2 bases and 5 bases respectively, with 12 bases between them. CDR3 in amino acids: CASSYVRGWETQYF. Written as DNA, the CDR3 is TGTGCCAGCAGTTACGTGCGGGGCTGGGAGACCCAGTACTTC.

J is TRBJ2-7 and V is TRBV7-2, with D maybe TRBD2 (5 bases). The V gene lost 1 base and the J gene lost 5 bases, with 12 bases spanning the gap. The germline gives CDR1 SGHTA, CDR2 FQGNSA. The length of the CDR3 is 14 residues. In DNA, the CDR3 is TGTGCCAGCAGCTTAGGGTCTTCGGGGAACGAGCAGTACTTC. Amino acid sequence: CASSLGSSGNEQYF.

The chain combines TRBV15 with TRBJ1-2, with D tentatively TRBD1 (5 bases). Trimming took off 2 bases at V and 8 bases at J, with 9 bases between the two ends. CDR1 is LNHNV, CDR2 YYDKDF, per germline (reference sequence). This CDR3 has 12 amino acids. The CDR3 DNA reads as TGTGCCACCAGCAGACAGGGTAGGGGCTACACCTTC. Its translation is CATSRQGRGYTF.

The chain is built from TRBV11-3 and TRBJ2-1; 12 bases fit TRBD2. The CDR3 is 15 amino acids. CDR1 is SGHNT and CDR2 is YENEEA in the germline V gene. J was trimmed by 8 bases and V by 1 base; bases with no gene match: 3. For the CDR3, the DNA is TGTGCCAGCAGCTTAGGCCTAGCGGGGGGGCATGAGCAGTTCTTC. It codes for CASSLGLAGGHEQFF.

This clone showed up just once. In nucleotides, the CDR3 is TGTGCCAGCAAACTTGGGCACCTCGACAATGGGAACACTGAAGCTTTCTTT. This gives the protein CASKLGHLDNGNTEAFF. The chain has TRBV5-5 and TRBJ1-1; unclear D gene. The CDR3 has 17 residues. Germline loops: CDR1 SGHKS, CDR2 YYEKEE (reference sequence). V shed 6 bases and J shed 1 base, with 22 bases lying between them.

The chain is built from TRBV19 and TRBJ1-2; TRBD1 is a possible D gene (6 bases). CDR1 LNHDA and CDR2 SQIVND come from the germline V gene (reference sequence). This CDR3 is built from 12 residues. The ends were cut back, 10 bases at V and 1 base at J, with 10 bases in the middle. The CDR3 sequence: CAIRQVNYGYTF. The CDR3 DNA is TGTGCCATTCGACAGGTTAACTATGGCTACACCTTC.

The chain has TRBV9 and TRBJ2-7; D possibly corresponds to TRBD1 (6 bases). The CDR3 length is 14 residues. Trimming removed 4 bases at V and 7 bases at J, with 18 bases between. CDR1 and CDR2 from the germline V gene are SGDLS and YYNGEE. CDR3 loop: CASSLGVRGGEQYF. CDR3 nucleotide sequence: TGTGCCAGCAGCCTCGGTGTCAGGGGTGGTGAGCAGTACTTC.

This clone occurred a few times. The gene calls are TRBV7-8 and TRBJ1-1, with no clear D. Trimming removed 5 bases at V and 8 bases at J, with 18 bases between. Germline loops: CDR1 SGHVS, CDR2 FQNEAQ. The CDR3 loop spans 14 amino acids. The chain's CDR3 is CASSPVGVGEEAFF. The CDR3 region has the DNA TGTGCCAGCAGCCCCGTCGGGGTCGGGGAAGAAGCTTTCTTT. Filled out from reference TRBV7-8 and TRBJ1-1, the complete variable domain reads GAGVSQSPRYKVAKRGQDVALRCDPISGHVSLFWYQQALGQGPEFLTYFQNEAQLDKSGLPSDRFFAERPEGSVSTLKIQRTQQEDSAVYLCASSPVGVGEEAFFGQGTRLTVV.

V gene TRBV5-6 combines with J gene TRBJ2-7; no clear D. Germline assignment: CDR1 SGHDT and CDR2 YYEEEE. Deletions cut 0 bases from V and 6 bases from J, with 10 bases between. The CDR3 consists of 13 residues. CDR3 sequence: CASSLGSATEQYF. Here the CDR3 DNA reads TGTGCCAGCAGCTTGGGCTCCGCTACCGAGCAGTACTTC.

CDR3 DNA: TGTGCCAGCAGCTTAAACCCGTCGGGACTAGCGCGACGTGGCACAGATACGCAGTATTTT. The encoded protein is CASSLNPSGLARRGTDTQYF. The rearrangement uses TRBV13 and TRBJ2-3; 10 bases agree with TRBD2. Germline V gene sequence: CDR1 PRHDT, CDR2 FYEKMQ (reference sequence). The CDR3 is 20 amino acids. With 2 bases clipped from V and 1 base from J, the junction kept 15 bases outside the gene matches.

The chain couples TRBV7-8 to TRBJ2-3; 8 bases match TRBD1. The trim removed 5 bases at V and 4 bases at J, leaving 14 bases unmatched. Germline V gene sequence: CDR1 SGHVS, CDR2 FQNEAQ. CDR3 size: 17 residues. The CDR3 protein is CASSPRPRGRWSDTQYF. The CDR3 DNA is TGTGCCAGCAGCCCGCGACCCAGGGGGCGCTGGTCAGATACGCAGTATTTT. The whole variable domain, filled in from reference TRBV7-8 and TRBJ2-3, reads GAGVSQSPRYKVAKRGQDVALRCDPISGHVSLFWYQQALGQGPEFLTYFQNEAQLDKSGLPSDRFFAERPEGSVSTLKIQRTQQEDSAVYLCASSPRPRGRWSDTQYFGPGTRLTVL.

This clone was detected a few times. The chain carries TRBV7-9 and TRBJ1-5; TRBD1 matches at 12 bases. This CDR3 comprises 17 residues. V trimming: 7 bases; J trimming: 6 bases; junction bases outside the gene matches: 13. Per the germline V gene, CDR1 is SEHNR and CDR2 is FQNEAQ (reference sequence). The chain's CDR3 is CASTAGTGGFLTQPQHF. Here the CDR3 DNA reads TGTGCCAGCACCGCCGGGACAGGGGGCTTCTTGACTCAGCCCCAGCATTTT.

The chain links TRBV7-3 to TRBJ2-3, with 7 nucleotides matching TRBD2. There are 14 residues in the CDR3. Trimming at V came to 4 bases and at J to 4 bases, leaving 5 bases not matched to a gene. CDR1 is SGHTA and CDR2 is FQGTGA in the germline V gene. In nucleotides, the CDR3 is TGTGCCAGCAGCTCCTCCGGACTAGCAGATACGCAGTATTTT. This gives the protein CASSSSGLADTQYF.

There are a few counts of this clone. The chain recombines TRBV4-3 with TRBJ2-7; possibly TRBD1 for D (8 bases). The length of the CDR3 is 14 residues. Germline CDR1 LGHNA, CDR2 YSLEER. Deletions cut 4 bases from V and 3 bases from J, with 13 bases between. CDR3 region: CASSLQGGSYEQYF. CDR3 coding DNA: TGCGCCAGCAGCCTACAGGGGGGGAGCTACGAGCAGTACTTC.

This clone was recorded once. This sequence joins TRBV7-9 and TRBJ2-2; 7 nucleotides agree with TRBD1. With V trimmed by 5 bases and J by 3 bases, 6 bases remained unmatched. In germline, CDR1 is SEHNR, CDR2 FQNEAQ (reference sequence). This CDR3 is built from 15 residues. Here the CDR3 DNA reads TGTGCCAGCAGCAGAGGGGGCCAGTACACCGGGGAGCTGTTTTTT. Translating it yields CASSRGGQYTGELFF.

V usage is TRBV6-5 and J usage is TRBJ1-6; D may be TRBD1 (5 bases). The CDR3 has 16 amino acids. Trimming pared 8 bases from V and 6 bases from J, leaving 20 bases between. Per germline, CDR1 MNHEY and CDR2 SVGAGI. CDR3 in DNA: TGTGCCAGCTGTTGGGGGGTGGGGGTGGGTAATTCACCCCTCCACTTT. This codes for CASCWGVGVGNSPLHF.

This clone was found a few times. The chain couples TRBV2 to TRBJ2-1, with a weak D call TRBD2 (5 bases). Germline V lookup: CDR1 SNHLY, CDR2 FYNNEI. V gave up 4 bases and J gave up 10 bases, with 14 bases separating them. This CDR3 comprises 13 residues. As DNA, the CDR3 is TGTGCCAGCAGTGGTATTATTAGGAGGGAGCAGTTCTTC. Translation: CASSGIIRREQFF.